Listed below are T cell receptor beta chains from one sample, sequenced in a study of shared clonotypes between healthy human individuals. Sequenced by immunoSEQ multiplex PCR; TCRdb stores in-frame clones only, minus some. The data show approximately 840,000 clones, roughly 96% seen once. Material: naive CD8+ T cells sorted from blood. Source of these receptors: a man between 25 and 39 years old in good health. Both conserved end residues are part of each CDR3. A D gene is named only where the DNA matches it firmly.

V gene: TRBV6-1
J gene: TRBJ1-1
D gene: .
CDR3 protein: CASSLRSQNTEAFF
CDR3 DNA: TGTGCCAGCAGTCTCAGGAGCCAAAACACTGAAGCTTTCTTT

V gene: TRBV28
J gene: TRBJ2-3
D gene: .
CDR3 protein: CASSMLATRTDTQYF
CDR3 DNA: TGTGCCAGCAGTATGCTAGCGACGAGGACAGATACGCAGTATTTT

V gene: TRBV27
J gene: TRBJ2-6
D gene: .
CDR3 protein: CASRPTSGANVLTF
CDR3 DNA: TGTGCCAGCCGTCCTACCTCTGGGGCCAACGTCCTGACTTTC

V gene: TRBV27
J gene: TRBJ1-5
D gene: TRBD1
CDR3 protein: CASSLGTGGGNQPQHF
CDR3 DNA: TGTGCCAGCAGTTTAGGAACAGGGGGCGGCAATCAGCCCCAGCATTTT

V gene: TRBV7-6
J gene: TRBJ2-1
D gene: TRBD2
CDR3 protein: CASSLPPAGDRAPHEQFF
CDR3 DNA: TGTGCCAGCAGCTTACCGCCAGCGGGAGATCGGGCCCCCCATGAGCAGTTCTTC

V gene: TRBV5-1
J gene: TRBJ2-1
D gene: .
CDR3 protein: CASSLDINEQFF
CDR3 DNA: TGCGCCAGCAGCTTGGATATCAATGAGCAGTTCTTC

V gene: TRBV7-6
J gene: TRBJ2-7
D gene: TRBD2
CDR3 protein: CASSFDEGLVPYEQYF
CDR3 DNA: TGTGCCAGCAGCTTCGATGAGGGACTAGTTCCCTACGAGCAGTACTTC

V gene: TRBV27
J gene: TRBJ2-2
D gene: TRBD1
CDR3 protein: CASRPGQGSGELFF
CDR3 DNA: TGTGCCAGCAGACCGGGACAGGGTTCCGGGGAGCTGTTTTTT

V gene: TRBV5-1
J gene: TRBJ2-3
D gene: .
CDR3 protein: CASSSYGRVDTDTQYF
CDR3 DNA: TGCGCCAGCAGCTCTTACGGGCGGGTAGACACAGATACGCAGTATTTT

V gene: TRBV2
J gene: TRBJ2-5
D gene: .
CDR3 protein: CASSAGRGAAGETQYF
CDR3 DNA: TGTGCCAGCAGTGCTGGTAGGGGGGCCGCAGGAGAGACCCAGTACTTC

V gene: TRBV4-3
J gene: TRBJ2-7
D gene: .
CDR3 protein: CASSQGVGLAGSYEQYF
CDR3 DNA: TGCGCCAGCAGCCAAGGGGTGGGGCTAGCTGGGTCCTACGAGCAGTACTTC

V gene: TRBV7-7
J gene: TRBJ2-3
D gene: .
CDR3 protein: CASSRAGTSTDTQYF
CDR3 DNA: TGTGCTAGCAGCCGAGCGGGTACTTCGACTGATACGCAGTATTTT

V gene: TRBV27
J gene: TRBJ2-1
D gene: TRBD2
CDR3 protein: CASSPFRTSGRGETDEQFF
CDR3 DNA: TGTGCCAGCAGTCCGTTTAGGACTAGCGGGAGGGGCGAGACCGATGAGCAGTTCTTC

V gene: TRBV10-1
J gene: TRBJ2-1
D gene: .
CDR3 protein: CASSEQRISSYNEQFF
CDR3 DNA: TGCGCCAGCAGTGAGCAGCGGATCAGCTCCTACAATGAGCAGTTCTTC

V gene: TRBV7-9
J gene: TRBJ2-5
D gene: .
CDR3 protein: CASSSPPGAETQYF
CDR3 DNA: TGTGCCAGCAGCTCCCCCCCTGGCGCTGAGACCCAGTACTTC

V gene: TRBV28
J gene: TRBJ2-7
D gene: TRBD1
CDR3 protein: CASSPIAEQGFSYEQYF
CDR3 DNA: TGTGCCAGCAGCCCTATCGCGGAACAGGGGTTCTCCTACGAGCAGTACTTC

V gene: TRBV7-9
J gene: TRBJ1-4
D gene: .
CDR3 protein: CASSSGGDGSTNEKLFF
CDR3 DNA: TGTGCCAGCAGCTCCGGGGGGGACGGATCCACTAATGAAAAACTGTTTTTT

V gene: TRBV11-2
J gene: TRBJ2-2
D gene: TRBD2
CDR3 protein: CASSLGPGTSENTGELFF
CDR3 DNA: TGTGCCAGCAGCTTAGGGCCTGGGACTAGCGAGAACACCGGGGAGCTGTTTTTT

V gene: TRBV19
J gene: TRBJ2-7
D gene: .
CDR3 protein: CASSNGLSYEQYF
CDR3 DNA: TGTGCCAGTAGTAACGGTCTCTCCTACGAGCAGTACTTC